The source of this T cell receptor beta chain is a study of early T cells in non-severe SARS-CoV-2 infection. Overall study findings and caveats: VDJdb matching, biased toward anti-spike CD8 responses, missed private and CD4 specificities.

Individual cDNA molecules received unique molecular identifiers during library preparation. MiXCR, applied by TCRdb to the 5' RACE reads, yields one record per CDR3 protein. This sample has roughly 90,000 distinct CDR3 sequences, with approximately 15% found just once. This clonotype was seen many times. The antigen remains unidentified. The source is an adult who was a healthcare worker with PCR-confirmed SARS-CoV-2 infection or an uninfected control (not recorded which). The material sequenced was whole blood.

CDR3 protein: CASSSQGASNYGYTF. The CDR3 DNA is TGTGCCAGCAGTTCACAGGGGGCATCCAACTATGGCTACACCTTC. The chain links TRBV27 to TRBJ1-2; the match to TRBD1 covers 9 bases. The CDR3 covers 15 residues. Germline V lookup: CDR1 MNHEY, CDR2 SMNVEV (reference sequence). The J segment lost 2 bases and the V segment lost 4 bases, leaving 5 bases of the junction unmatched.